What follows is one T cell receptor beta chain and its context. Its specificity is not known. Naivety among CD8 cells was defined by CD45RO negativity and positive CCR7 selection, thereby excluding terminally differentiated effector memory CD45RA+ cells. These data come from a study of shared clonotypes between healthy human individuals. Whole-study findings and limits: Non-shared clonotypes showed lower generation probabilities than clonotypes common to all four donors.

Clones were sequenced by immunoSEQ multiplex PCR, and TCRdb holds only the in-frame ones, with some missing. The sample has under 850,000 clones; roughly 92% are singletons. Trimming removed 0 bases at V and 2 bases at J, with 11 bases between. The CDR3 contains 14 residues. CDR1 SQVTM and CDR2 ANQGSEA come from the germline V gene. The chain carries TRBV29-1 and TRBJ2-7; D remains ambiguous. The specimen sequenced was naive CD8+ T cells sorted from blood. This receptor was identified in a man younger than 45 in good health. CDR3 protein: CSVEEDKGAYEQYF. The DNA of the CDR3 is TGCAGCGTTGAAGAAGACAAGGGTGCCTACGAGCAGTACTTC.